The rows below give T cell receptor beta chains drawn from one sample of a study of OX40 agonist ivuxolimab in advanced cancers. Sequencing was performed with immunoSEQ multiplex PCR; in TCRdb, only in-frame clones are kept and a portion is missing. This sample has 60,000 or so clones, with 88% found just once. Here the sequenced sample was CD4+ or CD8+ T cells sorted from blood, taken in a trial of the OX40 agonist ivuxolimab. These receptors originate from an adult with an advanced solid tumor such as melanoma, head and neck, liver or kidney cancer. Each CDR3 is given with its conserved first and last residue. The D gene is left open where the match is weak. The size entry is marked missing in some rows and otherwise reads once, few, many or a size class.

J,D,V,length,size,DNA,CDR3
TRBJ2-2,NA,TRBV7-9,16,NA,TGTGCCAGCAGCGCCTCCGGGACCGAGAACACCGGGGAGCTGTTTTTT,CASSASGTENTGELFF
TRBJ1-6,NA,TRBV7-9,17,many,TGTGCCAGCAGCCCCCTCCAAGTAAGCTCCTATAATTCACCCCTCCACTTT,CASSPLQVSSYNSPLHF
TRBJ2-7,NA,TRBV7-8,13,NA,TGTGCCAGCAGGTCGGTGACCTCCTACGAGCAGTACTTC,CASRSVTSYEQYF
TRBJ1-1,NA,TRBV13,13,NA,TGTGCCAGCAGCCCCGCAATGAACACTGAAGCTTTCTTT,CASSPAMNTEAFF
TRBJ1-5,NA,TRBV6-1,13,NA,TGTGCCAGTAGAACCCAGGGGTACCAGCCCCAGCATTTT,CASRTQGYQPQHF
TRBJ2-7,TRBD2,TRBV7-2,15,NA,TGTGCCAGCAGCCCGGGACTAGCGGGAGTGGGTGAGCAGTACTTC,CASSPGLAGVGEQYF
TRBJ1-1,NA,TRBV6-5,15,NA,TGTGCCAGCAGACCCCTTTGGGGGGCAAACACTGAAGCTTTCTTT,CASRPLWGANTEAFF
TRBJ2-7,NA,TRBV11-2,15,NA,TGTGCCAGCAGCTCTCCGGACAGACCGTCCTACGAGCAGTACTTC,CASSSPDRPSYEQYF
TRBJ2-1,TRBD2,TRBV18,16,NA,TGTGCCAGCTCACCACGACTAGCGGGAGGATGGGATGAGCAGTTCTTC,CASSPRLAGGWDEQFF
TRBJ2-1,NA,TRBV27,13,NA,TGTGCCAACGGTGTGGGGGGCGGGGTTGGGCAGTTCTTC,CANGVGGGVGQFF
TRBJ2-1,TRBD2,TRBV29-1,16,NA,TGCAGCGTTGAAGATCTTTGGCGGGGGGGCCTCAATGAGCAGTTCTTC,CSVEDLWRGGLNEQFF
TRBJ1-2,NA,TRBV7-9,15,once,TGTGCCAGCAGCTTAGCTAACAGGGACGTCGATGGCTACACCTTC,CASSLANRDVDGYTF
TRBJ2-2,NA,TRBV7-6,15,once,TGTGCCAGCAGCGGGGGGATCGGAAGGGCCGGGGAGCTGTTTTTT,CASSGGIGRAGELFF
TRBJ1-1,TRBD1,TRBV7-6,14,medium-sized,TGTGCCAGCAGCTTTGAGCAGGGGGATACTGAAGCTTTCTTT,CASSFEQGDTEAFF
TRBJ2-3,NA,TRBV5-6,12,NA,TGTGCCAGCAGCGTCTTCACAGATACGCAGTATTTT,CASSVFTDTQYF
TRBJ1-1,TRBD1,TRBV10-3,17,NA,TGTGCCATCAGTGACCCGGGACAGGGGGTATGGGACACTGAAGCTTTCTTT,CAISDPGQGVWDTEAFF
TRBJ2-5,NA,TRBV5-1,17,NA,TGCGCCAGCAGCTCGAGGGACCACCCAGCCTCTCAAGAGACCCAGTACTTC,CASSSRDHPASQETQYF
TRBJ2-7,TRBD2,TRBV6-5,13,NA,TGTGCCAGCTATGCTGGCGGGAGGTACGAGCAGTACTTC,CASYAGGRYEQYF
TRBJ1-1,TRBD1,TRBV5-5,16,NA,TGTGCCAGCAGCGAAAGACAGGGGGTCTTGAACACTGAAGCTTTCTTT,CASSERQGVLNTEAFF
TRBJ2-3,TRBD1,TRBV13,16,NA,TGTGCCAGCAGTCTCCGGGACAGGGGGCCCACAGATACGCAGTATTTT,CASSLRDRGPTDTQYF
TRBJ1-5,NA,TRBV6-1,13,NA,TGTGCCAGCAGTGAGGGGGACAATCAGCCCCAGCATTTT,CASSEGDNQPQHF
TRBJ2-7,NA,TRBV7-3,15,NA,TGTGCCAGCAGCTTAATGGCGGGTAGCTCCTACGAGCAGTACTTC,CASSLMAGSSYEQYF
TRBJ1-5,TRBD1,TRBV27,16,NA,TGTGCCAGCAAGGGCGCAGGGGGGTATAGCAATCAGCCCCAGCATTTT,CASKGAGGYSNQPQHF
TRBJ1-2,NA,TRBV19,12,NA,TGTGCCAGTAGTACCTCAGGGTATGGCTACACCTTC,CASSTSGYGYTF
TRBJ2-7,NA,TRBV5-4,13,NA,TGTGCCAGCAGCTTGGGTTCAGGATACGAGCAGTACTTC,CASSLGSGYEQYF
TRBJ2-3,NA,TRBV7-9,15,NA,TGTGCCAGCAGCTCCACGCGGAGCCGCACAGATACGCAGTATTTT,CASSSTRSRTDTQYF
TRBJ2-7,NA,TRBV28,15,NA,TGTGCCAGCAGTTTCGCCGGGAGCTCGTCCTACGAGCAGTACTTC,CASSFAGSSSYEQYF
TRBJ2-5,NA,TRBV30,15,NA,TGTGCCTGGAGGGCCGTTGGCGGGATTTCAGAGACCCAGTACTTC,CAWRAVGGISETQYF
TRBJ2-3,TRBD2,TRBV7-9,17,few,TGTGCCAGCAGACCTCCTAGCGGGAGCTCTAGCACAGATACGCAGTATTTT,CASRPPSGSSSTDTQYF
TRBJ2-3,NA,TRBV25-1,16,NA,TGTGCCAGCAGTGAAGACTTTCTTTCTGGCACAGATACGCAGTATTTT,CASSEDFLSGTDTQYF
TRBJ1-2,NA,TRBV27,16,NA,TGTGCCAGCATGGAGGCCGTCGGGGGTCGGTGGTATGGCTACACCTTC,CASMEAVGGRWYGYTF
TRBJ2-3,NA,TRBV4-1,16,few,TGCGCCAGCAGCCAATCCGCAGGGATCTCCACAGATACGCAGTATTTT,CASSQSAGISTDTQYF
TRBJ1-2,NA,TRBV4-1,17,NA,TGCGCCAGCAGCCAAGATGCGGCACCGAGGCCTAACTATGGCTACACCTTC,CASSQDAAPRPNYGYTF
TRBJ1-1,NA,TRBV19,16,NA,TGTGCCACCCATCCTCTCCCAGGGAAAGGGGTTTCGGCGACTTTCTTT,CATHPLPGKGVSATFF
TRBJ1-6,NA,TRBV5-4,14,NA,TGTGCCAGCAGCCCTACAGCCTACCTGGGGCCCCTCCACTTT,CASSPTAYLGPLHF
TRBJ2-7,NA,TRBV29-1,13,NA,TGCAGCGTTTCCGGGACGGGAACTTACGAGCAGTACTTC,CSVSGTGTYEQYF
TRBJ2-1,NA,TRBV19,13,NA,TGTGCCAGTAGTACCAAGGACTATTATGAGCAGTTCTTC,CASSTKDYYEQFF
TRBJ1-2,TRBD1,TRBV4-1,17,NA,TGCGCCAGCAGCCAAGAACCGCAGGGGGCCACTAACTATGGCTACACCTTC,CASSQEPQGATNYGYTF
TRBJ1-4,TRBD1,TRBV27,16,NA,TGTGCCAGCAGCATCCGGGACAGCCCAACTAATGAAAAACTGTTTTTT,CASSIRDSPTNEKLFF
TRBJ2-1,NA,TRBV15,15,NA,TGTGCCACCACAAGACAGGCCGACTCCTACAATGAGCAGTTCTTC,CATTRQADSYNEQFF